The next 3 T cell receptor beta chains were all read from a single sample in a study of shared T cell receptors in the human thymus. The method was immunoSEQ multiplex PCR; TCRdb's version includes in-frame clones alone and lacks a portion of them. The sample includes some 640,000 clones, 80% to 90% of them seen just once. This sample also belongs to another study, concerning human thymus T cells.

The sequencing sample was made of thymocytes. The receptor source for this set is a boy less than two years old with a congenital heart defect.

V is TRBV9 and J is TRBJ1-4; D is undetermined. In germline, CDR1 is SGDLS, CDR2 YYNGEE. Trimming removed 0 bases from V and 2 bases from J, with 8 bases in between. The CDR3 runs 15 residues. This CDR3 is CASSVEADTNEKLFF. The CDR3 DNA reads TGTGCCAGCAGCGTAGAGGCGGATACTAATGAAAAACTGTTTTTT.

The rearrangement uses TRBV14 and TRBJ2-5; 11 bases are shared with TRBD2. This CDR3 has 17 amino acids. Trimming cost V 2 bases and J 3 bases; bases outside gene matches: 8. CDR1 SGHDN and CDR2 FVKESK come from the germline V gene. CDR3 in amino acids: CASSQRSSGGTEETQYF. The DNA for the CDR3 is TGTGCCAGCAGCCAACGCTCTAGCGGGGGGACCGAAGAGACCCAGTACTTC.

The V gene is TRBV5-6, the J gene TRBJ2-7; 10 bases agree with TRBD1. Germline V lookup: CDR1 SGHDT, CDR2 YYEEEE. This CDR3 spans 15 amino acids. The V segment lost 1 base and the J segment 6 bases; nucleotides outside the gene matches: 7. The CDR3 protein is CASSLLGTGEGEQYF. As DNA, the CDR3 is TGTGCCAGCAGCTTGTTAGGGACAGGGGAAGGCGAGCAGTACTTC.